These T cell receptor beta chains were read from a single sample in a study of T cell responses to AZD1222 COVID-19 vaccine. Sequenced by immunoSEQ multiplex PCR; TCRdb stores in-frame clones only, minus some. The table has around 120,000 clones, approximately 90% seen once. Sequencing was performed on peripheral blood, taken 28 days after the second AZD1222 dose. These receptors originate from an adult who received the AZD1222 COVID-19 vaccine. Both conserved end residues are trimmed from each CDR3.

CDR3aa: ASSFTTGGRTDTQY
v_gene: TRBV7-9

CDR3aa: ASSTNRQTSNQPQH
v_gene: TRBV19

CDR3aa: ASSVVGSGYT
v_gene: TRBV9

CDR3aa: ASTTSAAGHGEQY
v_gene: TRBV7-2

CDR3aa: ASSSGLAAWETQY
v_gene: TRBV5-6

CDR3aa: ASGLEGPADTQY
v_gene: TRBV12-5

CDR3aa: ASSSGGPAYNEQF
v_gene: TRBV6-5

CDR3aa: AWTVGAQPQH
v_gene: TRBV30

CDR3aa: ASSSGTPLYNEQF
v_gene: TRBV5-1

CDR3aa: ASSRGTGAGNSPLH
v_gene: TRBV19

CDR3aa: ASSAPNYGYT
v_gene: TRBV11-2

CDR3aa: ASSLYLRGVSGNTIY
v_gene: TRBV28

CDR3aa: ASSQDPGGGARYGYT
v_gene: TRBV4-3

CDR3aa: ASRESELENQPQH
v_gene: TRBV28

CDR3aa: ASSPRGGENTGELF
v_gene: TRBV5-8

CDR3aa: ASSLEGTMAWEQF
v_gene: TRBV7-9

CDR3aa: AWSVRGINNSPLH
v_gene: TRBV30

CDR3aa: ATSTRGGRDTQY
v_gene: TRBV15

CDR3aa: ASSPPDSFYNEQF
v_gene: TRBV18

CDR3aa: ASSLEGLNTGNTIY
v_gene: TRBV5-8

CDR3aa: ASSYRALDNSPLH
v_gene: TRBV19

CDR3aa: ASSFLGTEAF
v_gene: TRBV12-3/TRBV12-4

CDR3aa: ASSQVSAGGGYT
v_gene: TRBV3-1/TRBV3-2

CDR3aa: ASSLPPGTGEQY
v_gene: TRBV7-9

CDR3aa: ASSLVGNEQF
v_gene: TRBV7-9

CDR3aa: ASSAHWGAGGNTIY
v_gene: TRBV9

CDR3aa: ASSRQGTSSYEQY
v_gene: TRBV7-2

CDR3aa: ASSPIYQDMNTEAF
v_gene: TRBV5-5

CDR3aa: ATRNRYSYEQY
v_gene: TRBV28

CDR3aa: ASSQEKRSSGANVLT
v_gene: TRBV4-1

CDR3aa: ASSVGGLTPGEGYT
v_gene: TRBV9

CDR3aa: ASSRTGGYT
v_gene: TRBV6-2/TRBV6-3

CDR3aa: ASSPGQGPEKLF
v_gene: TRBV18

CDR3aa: ASTTGWTEAF
v_gene: TRBV19